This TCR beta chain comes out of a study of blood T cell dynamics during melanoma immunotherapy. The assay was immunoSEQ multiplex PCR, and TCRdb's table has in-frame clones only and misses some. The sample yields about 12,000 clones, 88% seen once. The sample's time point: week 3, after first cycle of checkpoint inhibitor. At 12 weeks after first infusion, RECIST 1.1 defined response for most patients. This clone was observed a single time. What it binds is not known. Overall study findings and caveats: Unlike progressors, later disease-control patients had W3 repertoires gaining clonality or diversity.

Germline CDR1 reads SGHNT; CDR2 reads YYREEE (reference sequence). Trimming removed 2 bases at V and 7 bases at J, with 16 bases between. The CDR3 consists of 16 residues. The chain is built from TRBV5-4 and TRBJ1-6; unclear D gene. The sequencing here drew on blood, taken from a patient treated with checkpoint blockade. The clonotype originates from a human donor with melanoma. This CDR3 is CASSFFSFADNSPLHF. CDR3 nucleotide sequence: TGTGCCAGCAGCTTTTTTTCGTTCGCTGACAATTCACCCCTCCACTTT.